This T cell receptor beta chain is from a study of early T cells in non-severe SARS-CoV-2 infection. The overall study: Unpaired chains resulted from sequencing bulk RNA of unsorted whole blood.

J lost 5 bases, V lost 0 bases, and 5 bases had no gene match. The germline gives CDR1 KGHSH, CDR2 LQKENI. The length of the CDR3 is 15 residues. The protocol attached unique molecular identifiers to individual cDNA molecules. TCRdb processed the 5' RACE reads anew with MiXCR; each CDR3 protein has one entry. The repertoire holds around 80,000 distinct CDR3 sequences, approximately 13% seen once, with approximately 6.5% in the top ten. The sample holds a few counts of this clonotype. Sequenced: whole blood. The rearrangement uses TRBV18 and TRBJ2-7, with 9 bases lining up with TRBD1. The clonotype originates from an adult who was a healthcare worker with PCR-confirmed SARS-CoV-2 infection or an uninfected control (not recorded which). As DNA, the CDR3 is TGTGCCAGCTCACCACCGGGGACAGGGAGCGACGAGCAGTACTTC. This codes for CASSPPGTGSDEQYF. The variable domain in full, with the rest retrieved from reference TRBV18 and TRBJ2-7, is NAGVMQNPRHLVRRRGQEARLRCSPMKGHSHVYWYRQLPEEGLKFMVYLQKENIIDESGMPKERFSAEFPKEGPSILRIQQVVRGDSAAYFCASSPPGTGSDEQYFGPGTRLTVT.